Included here is one TCR beta chain sequence, with context. The junction shows a germline mismatch at one end, possibly a read error. TCR beta VDJ and CDR3 profiling used genomic DNA as template. Using its own MiXCR run on the reads, TCRdb lists one record per CDR3 protein. The sample has 160,000 or so distinct CDR3 sequences; 40% to 55% are singletons. These data belong to a study of CD8+CD57+ T cells in acquired aplastic anemia. Sequencing involved patients with CD8+CD57+ cell expansion previously shown by flow cytometry. The source is a human donor with aplastic anemia. Sequencing input: sorted CD4+, CD8+, or CD8+CD57+ T cells (not recorded which) from PBMCs.

CDR3 residues: CASSLGRQVDQPQDF. DNA for the CDR3: TGTGCCAGCAGCTTAGGACGGCAGGTGGATCAGCCCCAGGATTTT. The genes are TRBV7-9 and TRBJ1-5; D is uncertain. The CDR3 totals 15 residues. In germline, CDR1 is SEHNR, CDR2 FQNEAQ (reference sequence).